Below, 25 T cell receptor beta chains from the same sample are listed, as sequenced in a study of blood T cells in healthy people across ages. Then a second PCR, running roughly 7 to 11 cycles, was carried out with a sample-barcoded 5' primer and a J-beta primer mix. TCRdb reprocessed the 5' RACE reads via MiXCR and lists one record per CDR3 protein. The sample lists about 1,000,000 distinct CDR3 sequences; 40% to 50% were seen once. Specimen: blood. All receptors come from a woman aged 60-75 years in good health.

The chain carries TRBV29-1 and TRBJ1-2; 7 bases line up with TRBD1. The trim removed 7 bases at V and 7 bases at J, leaving 12 bases unmatched. The CDR3 loop spans 13 amino acids. From germline, CDR1 is SQVTM and CDR2 ANQGSEA. For the CDR3, the DNA is TGCAGCGCGGAGGAGACAGGGTCCTGTGGCTACACCTTC. Its translation: CSAEETGSCGYTF. Supplemented by reference TRBV29-1 and TRBJ1-2, the full variable domain reads SAVISQKPSRDICQRGTSLTIQCQVDSQVTMMFWYRQQPGQSLTLIATANQGSEATYESGFVIDKFPISRPNLTFSTLTVSNMSPEDSSIYLCSAEETGSCGYTFGSGTRLTVV.

The chain links TRBV15 to TRBJ1-2; unclear D gene. Trimming cost V 0 bases and J 0 bases, with 14 bases left between them. The CDR3 length is 17 residues. CDR1 and CDR2 from the germline V gene are LNHNV and YYDKDF (reference sequence). CDR3 amino acids: CATSRDKLQLSNYGYTF. CDR3 sequence (DNA): TGTGCCACCAGCAGAGATAAGCTGCAGCTTTCTAACTATGGCTACACCTTC.

Notes on this clonotype: This probably arose from a read error, given a far larger clone one base away. This chain links TRBV28 with TRBJ1-1; D gene unclear. The germline CDR1 and CDR2 sequences are MDHEN and SYDVKM. V dropped 8 bases and J dropped 1 base, with 5 bases sitting between them. This CDR3 spans 11 amino acids. CDR3 sequence: CASGANTEAFF. The CDR3 bases are TGTGCCAGCGGCGCGAACACTGAAGCTTTCTTT.

This chain connects TRBV28 to TRBJ1-2, with 7 bases aligning to TRBD1. Germline V CDR1 and CDR2: MDHEN, SYDVKM. V was clipped by 6 bases and J by 2 bases; unmatched bases: 9. The CDR3 has 15 residues. This CDR3 is CASSDPGQTNYGYTF. For the CDR3, the DNA is TGTGCCAGCAGCGACCCGGGACAGACAAACTATGGCTACACCTTC.

CDR3 DNA sequence: TGCGCCAGCAGCCCGAGACTAGCGGGAGTAAACATTCAGTACTTC. The encoded protein is CASSPRLAGVNIQYF. This chain links TRBV4-1 with TRBJ2-4; 12 bases are a match to TRBD2. The V and J ends lost 4 bases and 6 bases, in that order; junction bases with no gene match: 4. The CDR3 totals 15 residues. Germline lookup yields CDR1 MGHRA and CDR2 YSYEKL.

In its sample, this clonotype was seen a few times. The chain is built from TRBV15 and TRBJ2-5, with D hard to call. V was shortened by 2 bases and J by 3 bases, with 25 bases between the two germline ends. The CDR3 has 19 amino acids. Germline values: CDR1 LNHNV, CDR2 YYDKDF (reference sequence). CDR3 in DNA: TGTGCCACCAGCAGAACGCGCCCCGGTATGGGATCTGGGAAAGAGACCCAGTACTTC. It codes for CATSRTRPGMGSGKETQYF.

The V and J genes are TRBV28 and TRBJ2-7; the D gene could be TRBD1 or TRBD2 (7 bases each). The V end was cut by 6 bases, the J end by 1 base, with 19 bases between. From germline, CDR1 is MDHEN and CDR2 SYDVKM. The CDR3 is 16 residues long. The CDR3 DNA follows: TGTGCCAGCAGCACGTACAGCAGGGGGGGATCCTACGAGCAGTACTTC. Protein product: CASSTYSRGGSYEQYF.

This rearrangement joins TRBV7-9 to TRBJ1-4, with 8 bases identical to TRBD1. Germline CDR1 and CDR2: SEHNR and FQNEAQ (reference sequence). This CDR3 region has 14 residues. V was clipped by 8 bases and J by 6 bases; unmatched bases: 8. The CDR3 reads CASGGQGGYEKLFF. CDR3 DNA sequence: TGTGCCAGCGGTGGACAGGGAGGGTATGAAAAACTGTTTTTT.

This rearrangement joins TRBV6-1 to TRBJ2-6; no firm D call. The CDR3 has 17 residues. V lost 0 bases to trimming and J lost 0 bases, with 9 bases between them. Germline CDR1 is MNHNS and CDR2 is SASEGT. In nucleotides, the CDR3 is TGTGCCAGCAGTGAAGCTATGGGTAGCTCTGGGGCCAACGTCCTGACTTTC. This encodes CASSEAMGSSGANVLTF.

This clonotype has a count of ten or more. The V call is TRBV5-1, the J call TRBJ2-3; D perhaps matches TRBD2 (6 bases). CDR3 length: 15 amino acids. Germline lookup yields CDR1 SGHRS and CDR2 YFSETQ. The V end was cut by 0 bases, the J end by 4 bases, with 12 bases between. Here the CDR3 reads CASSLEGRTSDTQYF. In nucleotides, the CDR3 is TGCGCCAGCAGCTTGGAGGGGAGGACGTCAGATACGCAGTATTTT.

V usage is TRBV11-2 and J usage is TRBJ1-2; D is possibly TRBD1 (6 bases). The CDR3 has 16 residues. Germline values: CDR1 SGHAT, CDR2 FQNNGV. Trimming stripped 2 bases from V and 3 bases from J, with 16 bases between. This CDR3 reads CASSLNVGTGYYGYTF. The CDR3 DNA is TGTGCCAGCAGCTTAAATGTCGGAACAGGGTACTATGGCTACACCTTC. Full variable domain (remainder filled in from reference TRBV11-2 and TRBJ1-2): EAGVAQSPRYKIIEKRQSVAFWCNPISGHATLYWYQQILGQGPKLLIQFQNNGVVDDSQLPKDRFSAERLKGVDSTLKIQPAKLEDSAVYLCASSLNVGTGYYGYTFGSGTRLTVV.

This clonotype has more than one count but fewer than ten. V usage is TRBV12-3 or TRBV12-4 and J usage is TRBJ2-2; 9 bases line up with TRBD1. V shed 5 bases, J shed 1 base, and the junction held 2 bases outside the gene matches. The CDR3 is made up of 15 amino acids. The CDR3 sequence is CASSPDRGNTGELFF. The CDR3 nucleotides are TGTGCCAGCAGTCCGGACAGGGGGAACACCGGGGAGCTGTTTTTT.

This chain links TRBV3-1 with TRBJ2-4; weak D call: TRBD2 (6 bases). Gene TRBJ2-7 matches the end of the DNA better, so the J call may be wrong. This CDR3 is built from 14 residues. Per the germline V gene, CDR1 is LGHDT and CDR2 is YNNKEL (reference sequence). CDR3 in amino acids: CASSRGLDSYEQYF. CDR3 in DNA: TGTGCCAGCAGCAGGGGACTTGACTCCTACGAGCAGTACTTC.

As to this clonotype: The junction and the germline gene differ at one end; a read error may be behind it. V gene TRBV10-3 combines with J gene TRBJ2-5, with TRBD1 as a possible D gene (6 bases). The CDR3 runs 13 residues. The germline V gene has CDR1 ENHRY and CDR2 SYGVKD. CDR3 protein: CTISEVQGLKQYF. The CDR3 DNA reads as TGTACCATCAGTGAGGTACAGGGTCTCAAGCAGTACTTC.

The chain employs TRBV20-1 and TRBJ2-4; TRBD1 is a possible D gene (5 bases). The J call may be faulty, since TRBJ2-7 better matches the DNA end. This CDR3 has 12 amino acids. CDR1 and CDR2 (germline): DFQATT, SNEGSKA (reference sequence). The CDR3, as DNA: TGCAGTGCGACCGACAGAAGCTCCGAGCAGTACTTC. Its translation: CSATDRSSEQYF.

The chain couples TRBV10-3 to TRBJ2-3; TRBD2 matches at 9 bases. V was pared by 6 bases and J by 5 bases, with 18 bases of the junction left unmatched. CDR3 length: 18 residues. Germline assignment: CDR1 ENHRY and CDR2 SYGVKD. CDR3: CAISPEVREGPEGDTQYF. CDR3 in DNA: TGTGCCATCAGCCCCGAGGTGCGGGAGGGCCCAGAGGGAGATACGCAGTATTTT.

This clonotype was detected a few times. The chain is built from TRBV20-1 and TRBJ1-6; possibly TRBD1 for D (5 bases). Germline V gene lookup returns CDR1 DFQATT and CDR2 SNEGSKA (reference sequence). This CDR3 has 15 amino acids. V lost 6 bases, J lost 0 bases, and 12 bases lay in between. CDR3: CSAQTDSSYNSPLHF. The CDR3 coding sequence is TGCAGTGCCCAGACAGATAGCTCCTATAATTCACCCCTCCACTTT.

This clonotype was seen only a few times. This rearrangement joins TRBV29-1 to TRBJ2-7; D possibly corresponds to TRBD2 (5 bases). The germline gives CDR1 SQVTM, CDR2 ANQGSEA. Trimming left V 6 bases short and J 2 bases short, with 14 bases between. CDR3 length: 13 residues. CDR3 DNA sequence: TGCAGCGTGGTCGGACTTGACCCCTACGAGCAGTACTTC. Its protein product is CSVVGLDPYEQYF.

In this sample, this clonotype turned up many times. The rearrangement joins TRBV9 to TRBJ2-5; D ambiguous. Germline CDR1 reads SGDLS; CDR2 reads YYNGEE. The CDR3 covers 11 residues. Trimming pared 5 bases from V and 5 bases from J, leaving 7 bases between. CDR3 DNA: TGTGCCAGCAGTGTCGCGGAGACCCAGTACTTC. It specifies CASSVAETQYF. The variable domain in full, completed from reference TRBV9 and TRBJ2-5, reads DSGVTQTPKHLITATGQRVTLRCSPRSGDLSVYWYQQSLDQGLQFLIQYYNGEERAKGNILERFSAQQFPDLHSELNLSSLELGDSALYFCASSVAETQYFGPGTRLLVL.

In its sample, this clonotype was seen many times. The chain links TRBV4-2 to TRBJ2-3; 8 bases fit TRBD2. CDR3 length equals 14 residues. Trimming took 4 bases from V and 3 from J; bases not matched to a gene: 3. Germline CDR1 and CDR2: LGHNA and YNFKEQ. The CDR3 coding sequence is TGTGCCAGCAGCCCCTTAGCGGGAACAGATACGCAGTATTTT. It yields the protein CASSPLAGTDTQYF.

The sample holds a few counts of this clonotype. The chain uses TRBV7-2 and TRBJ2-7; 10 bases fit TRBD2. The CDR3 spans 13 residues. CDR1 is SGHTA and CDR2 is FQGNSA in the germline V gene. The junction had 5 bases not matched to a gene; V was cut back by 5 bases and J by 7 bases. The CDR3 DNA is TGTGCCAGCAGCCGTAGCGGGAGGTGTGAGCAGTACTTC. Protein sequence: CASSRSGRCEQYF.

This clonotype has just a few counts. The gene calls are TRBV28 and TRBJ2-1, with 7 positions matching TRBD2. The J call may be mistaken, given a closer DNA end match to TRBJ2-7. CDR1 MDHEN and CDR2 SYDVKM come from the germline V gene. This CDR3 spans 16 amino acids. The CDR3 DNA reads as TGTGCCAGCAGTTTGGCTACAGCGGGGTCCTACAATGAGCAGTACTTC. It encodes CASSLATAGSYNEQYF.

This clonotype was seen more than once but under ten times. J is TRBJ2-1 and V is TRBV20-1; D is uncertain. Trimming removed 0 bases at V and 8 bases at J, with 11 bases between. The CDR3 is 13 residues long. The germline V gene encodes CDR1 DFQATT and CDR2 SNEGSKA (reference sequence). The CDR3 DNA sequence: TGCAGTGCTAGAGATGGGCAGGCCTATGAGCAGTTCTTC. Translating gives CSARDGQAYEQFF.

This chain links TRBV3-1 with TRBJ2-5; 14 nucleotides line up with TRBD2. The germline V gene encodes CDR1 LGHDT and CDR2 YNNKEL (reference sequence). The CDR3 consists of 20 residues. V shed 2 bases, J shed 3 bases, and the junction held 14 bases outside the gene matches. CDR3 in DNA: TGTGCCAGCAGCCAATTGAGACTAGCGGGAGGGCCTTGGGCAAAAGAGACCCAGTACTTC. Translated: CASSQLRLAGGPWAKETQYF.

This clonotype was counted only a few times. This rearrangement joins TRBV29-1 to TRBJ2-7; 9 bases are a match to TRBD1. Germline V gives CDR1 SQVTM, CDR2 ANQGSEA. The length of the CDR3 is 13 residues. The trim removed 7 bases at V and 4 bases at J, leaving 8 bases unmatched. The CDR3 bases are TGCAGCGCCCGGACAGGGGAAAGTTACGAGCAGTACTTC. As protein: CSARTGESYEQYF.